This paragraph reports one T cell receptor beta chain. The antigen is undetermined. TCRdb redid the calling of the 5' RACE reads with MiXCR, one entry per CDR3 protein. The sample has 500,000 to 650,000 distinct CDR3 sequences; 13% are singletons. These data come from a study of T cells after yellow fever vaccination. Germline CDR1 is MDHEN and CDR2 is SYDVKM. V gave up 6 bases and J gave up 1 base; unmatched junction bases: 7. CDR3 length: 15 residues. Points from the study as a whole: A secondary response was less intense yet reached its peak sooner, at day 5 versus 15.

Sequences were derived from PBMCs, sampled on the day of the yellow fever booster vaccination. This sequence originates from a man aged 25-45 years who received the YFV17D yellow fever vaccine. The V gene is TRBV28, the J gene TRBJ2-7, with TRBD2 matching 9 bases. CDR3 DNA sequence: TGTGCCAGCAGAGCTAGCGGGGAAGGGTCCTACGAGCAGTACTTC. Its protein is CASRASGEGSYEQYF.